This paragraph covers one T cell receptor (beta chain) sequence. Repertoires were generated with immunoSEQ multiplex PCR, while TCRdb's copy carries only in-frame clones and drops some. The repertoire holds some 27,000 clones, with approximately 90% as singletons. These data originate in a study of chemoradiotherapy in HPV16-positive cancers. This CDR3 has 15 residues. Trimming left V 5 bases short and J 8 bases short, with 19 bases between. CDR1 SGHVS and CDR2 FQNEAQ come from the germline V gene. The V call is TRBV7-8, the J call TRBJ2-4, with D perhaps given as TRBD1 or TRBD2 (5 bases each). This TCR was recovered from a human donor with HPV-associated anogenital cancer. This sample comprised blood, obtained from a patient who underwent chemoradiotherapy. CDR3 bases: TGTGCCAGCAGCGGGGACCCGTCCGGTGTGGACATTCAGTACTTC. Translation gives CASSGDPSGVDIQYF.